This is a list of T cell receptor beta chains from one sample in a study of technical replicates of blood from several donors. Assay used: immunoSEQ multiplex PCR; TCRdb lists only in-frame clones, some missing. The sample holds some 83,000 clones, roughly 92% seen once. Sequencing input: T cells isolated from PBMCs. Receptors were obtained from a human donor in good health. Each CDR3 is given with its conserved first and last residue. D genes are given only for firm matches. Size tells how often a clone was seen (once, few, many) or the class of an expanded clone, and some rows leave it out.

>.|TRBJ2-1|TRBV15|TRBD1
CATSNDRGFFNEQFF
TGTGCCACCAGTAATGACAGGGGATTTTTCAATGAGCAGTTCTTC
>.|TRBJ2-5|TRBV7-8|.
CASSLDREETQYF
TGTGCCAGCAGCTTAGACAGGGAGGAGACCCAGTACTTC
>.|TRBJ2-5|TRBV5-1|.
CASSLARGSQETQYF
TGCGCCAGCAGCTTGGCCAGGGGCAGTCAAGAGACCCAGTACTTC
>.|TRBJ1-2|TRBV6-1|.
CASRGPPNYGYTF
TGTGCCAGCAGGGGGCCCCCTAACTATGGCTACACCTTC
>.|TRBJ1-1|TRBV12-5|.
CASGSREGSTEAFF
TGTGCTAGTGGTTCCCGGGAGGGTAGCACTGAAGCTTTCTTT
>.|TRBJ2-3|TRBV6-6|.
CASSYSMGLLTDTQYF
TGTGCCAGCAGTTACTCGATGGGGCTCCTCACAGATACGCAGTATTTT
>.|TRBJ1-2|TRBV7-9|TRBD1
CASIRQGKMGYTF
TGTGCCAGCATCCGACAGGGGAAGATGGGCTACACCTTC
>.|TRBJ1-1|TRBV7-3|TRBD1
CASSETGGEAFF
TGTGCCAGCAGCGAAACAGGGGGTGAAGCTTTCTTT
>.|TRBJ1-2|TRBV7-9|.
CASSRGGSYGYTF
TGTGCCAGCAGCCGGGGGGGGTCCTATGGCTACACCTTC
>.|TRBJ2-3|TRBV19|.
CATDSGRTHTQYF
TGTGCCACTGACAGCGGGCGAACGCATACGCAGTATTTT
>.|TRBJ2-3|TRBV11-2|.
CASSLGSGLPTDTQYF
TGTGCCAGCAGCTTAGGTTCTGGACTACCCACAGATACGCAGTATTTT
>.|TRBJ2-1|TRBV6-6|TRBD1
CASSLKLTGVSEQFF
TGTGCCAGCAGTTTAAAATTAACAGGGGTTAGTGAGCAGTTCTTC
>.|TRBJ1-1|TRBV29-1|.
CSVRGTEAFF
TGCAGCGTTCGGGGGACTGAAGCTTTCTTT
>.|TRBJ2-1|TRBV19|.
CASSVQGGGKFF
TGTGCCAGTAGTGTTCAGGGAGGGGGTAAGTTCTTC
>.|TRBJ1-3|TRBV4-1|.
CASSGLGLAGNTIYF
TGCGCCAGCAGCGGTTTAGGACTCGCTGGAAACACCATATATTTT
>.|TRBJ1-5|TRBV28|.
CASSLGGGSYSNQPQHF
TGTGCCAGCAGTTTAGGAGGAGGGTCGTATAGCAATCAGCCCCAGCATTTT
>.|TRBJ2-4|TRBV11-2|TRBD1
CASSLGRDSGHIQYF
TGTGCCAGCAGCTTAGGCCGGGACAGTGGACACATTCAGTACTTC
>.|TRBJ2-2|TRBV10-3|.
CAISGAGTNTGELFF
TGTGCCATCAGTGGGGCAGGGACGAACACCGGGGAGCTGTTTTTT
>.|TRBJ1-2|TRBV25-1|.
CASSGRGSYGYTF
TGTGCCAGCAGTGGCCGGGGGAGCTATGGCTACACCTTC
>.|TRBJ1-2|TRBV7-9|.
CASSLVQGGNYGYTF
TGTGCCAGCAGCTTAGTGCAGGGTGGCAACTATGGCTACACCTTC
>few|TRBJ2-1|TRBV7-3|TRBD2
CASSLMGLVADEQFF
TGTGCCAGCAGCTTAATGGGACTAGTCGCCGATGAGCAGTTCTTC
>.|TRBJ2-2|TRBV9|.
CASSVAPTGSNTGELFF
TGTGCCAGCAGCGTAGCCCCGACAGGATCGAACACCGGGGAGCTGTTTTTT
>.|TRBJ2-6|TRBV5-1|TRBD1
CASSFGTGVSGANVLTF
TGCGCCAGCAGCTTCGGGACAGGGGTCTCTGGGGCCAACGTCCTGACTTTC
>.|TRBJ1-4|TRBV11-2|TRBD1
CASSSGQGNEKLFF
TGTGCCAGCAGCTCTGGACAGGGGAATGAAAAACTGTTTTTT
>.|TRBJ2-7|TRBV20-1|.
CSARGQSEQYF
TGCAGTGCTAGAGGCCAGTCCGAGCAGTACTTC
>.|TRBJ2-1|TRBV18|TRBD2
CASSPRAGWTSGDNEQFF
TGTGCCAGCTCACCACGAGCAGGGTGGACTAGCGGGGATAATGAGCAGTTCTTC
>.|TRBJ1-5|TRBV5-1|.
CASSPDLRGGYQPQHF
TGCGCCAGCAGCCCGGATTTGAGGGGAGGTTATCAGCCCCAGCATTTT
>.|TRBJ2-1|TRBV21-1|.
CASSKYPSRTSGRPYNEQFF
TGTGCCAGCAGCAAATACCCCAGTCGGACTAGCGGGAGGCCCTACAATGAGCAGTTCTTC
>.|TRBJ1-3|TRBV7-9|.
CASIQGGESAGNTIYF
TGTGCCAGCATCCAAGGGGGGGAGTCGGCAGGAAACACCATATATTTT
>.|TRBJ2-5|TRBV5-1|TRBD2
CASSLSGGQETQYF
TGCGCCAGCAGCTTAAGCGGGGGCCAAGAGACCCAGTACTTC
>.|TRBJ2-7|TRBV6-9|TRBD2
CAGRGGPYEQYF
TGTGCGGGTCGGGGGGGTCCCTACGAGCAGTACTTC
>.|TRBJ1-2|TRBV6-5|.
CASSYFGSGVNYGYTF
TGTGCCAGCAGTTACTTTGGTTCGGGGGTTAACTATGGCTACACCTTC
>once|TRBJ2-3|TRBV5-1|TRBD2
CASSLAVIAGPDTQYF
TGCGCCAGCAGCTTGGCCGTAATAGCGGGGCCAGATACGCAGTATTTT
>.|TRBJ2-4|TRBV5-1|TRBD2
CASSLGPSGRGAKNIQYF
TGCGCCAGCAGCTTGGGCCCTAGCGGGAGGGGGGCCAAAAACATTCAGTACTTC
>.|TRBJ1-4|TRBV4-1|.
CASSQIQNNEKLFF
TGCGCCAGCAGCCAAATCCAGAACAATGAAAAACTGTTTTTT
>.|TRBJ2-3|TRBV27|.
CASSLSSRGRDTQYF
TGTGCCAGCAGTTTATCTAGCAGGGGCCGGGATACGCAGTATTTT
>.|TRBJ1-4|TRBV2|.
CASSWSGEELNEKLFF
TGTGCCAGCAGTTGGTCAGGCGAAGAGCTTAATGAAAAACTGTTTTTT
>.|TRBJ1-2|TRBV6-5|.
CASSYIPGNYGYTF
TGTGCCAGCAGTTACATCCCGGGAAACTATGGCTACACCTTC
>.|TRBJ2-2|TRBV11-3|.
CASSSWGKNTGELFF
TGTGCCAGCAGCTCATGGGGCAAGAACACCGGGGAGCTGTTTTTT
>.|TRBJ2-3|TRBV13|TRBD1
CASSLRQGVTDTQYF
TGTGCCAGCAGCCTTCGACAGGGGGTTACAGATACGCAGTATTTT